This is a list of T cell receptor beta chains from one sample in a study of T cells in Graves' hyperthyroidism and ophthalmopathy. In TCRdb, the multiplex PCR reads were re-called with MiXCR into one record per CDR3 protein. Counted here are just under 750,000 distinct CDR3 sequences, around 40% occurring once; the ten biggest clones make up roughly 30%. Sequenced material: blood. Receptor source: a woman aged 40 to 50 with Graves' hyperthyroidism. Both conserved end residues are part of each CDR3.

v_call	cdr3_aa
TRBV12-3/TRBV12-4	CASRNELRPYEQYF
TRBV4-3	CASSQGGAGAQETQYF
TRBV7-9	CASSLGSGESEAFF
TRBV6-5	CASSARQGVGETQYF
TRBV10-2	CASTSGINQPQHF
TRBV19	CASTATRDYNSPLHF
TRBV19	CASSSQLGSTNEKLFF
TRBV20-1	CSASPGDTEAFF
TRBV12-3/TRBV12-4	CASSPRQRSSNQPQHF
TRBV2	CASSPSVAAVGSWLFF
TRBV20-1	CSATPDSQETQHF
TRBV7-2	CASFSGQGGTEAFF
TRBV12-3/TRBV12-4	CASSSTDRGAEAFF
TRBV5-1	CASSLGDNEKLFF
TRBV7-4	CASSFEGGNEQYF
TRBV5-1	CASSLDLGSPGAFF
TRBV29-1	CSVDATTTDTQYF
TRBV10-3	CAIKSMTGGNQPQHF
TRBV5-5	CASSLGTVEQYF
TRBV7-2	CASTPRDGRANVLTF
TRBV7-9	CASSSGTGNNYGYTF
TRBV4-2	CASSQDGGPSNQPQHF
TRBV20-1	CSATGTSLYEQYF
TRBV20-1	CSARRGAVTEAFF
TRBV15	CAIGTGKFAEAFF
TRBV20-1	CSAATGGDYGYTF
TRBV5-1	CASSPTPGLAGFEELFF
TRBV6-1	CASFFNYGYTF
TRBV7-2	CASRRGNTGELFF
TRBV7-2	CASSLDGVHYSEQYF
TRBV11-2	CASSLDSGFSYEQYF
TRBV7-2	CVSSLGTDEQYF
TRBV7-2	CASSLALTATNEKLFF
TRBV10-3	CAISAHGGDNQPQHF
TRBV7-2	CASSPPGKDTQYF
TRBV25-1	CARSQGRLWGANVLTF
TRBV19	CASGPDGGGLDYGYTF
TRBV7-9	CASSPLQGSRTEAFF
TRBV12-3/TRBV12-4	CASSFAGNSYEQYF
TRBV11-2	CASSPYDSSYSPLHF
TRBV7-2	CASSFHSQQGEPQHF
TRBV10-3	CAILGRGTGANVLTF
TRBV6-2/TRBV6-3	CASIFGGTQEYEQYF
TRBV6-6	CASSYSTGPRRGYTF
TRBV5-1	CASSSGTIYQSRYF
TRBV7-2	CASSWTGDTGELFF
TRBV20-1	CSATSGTVGQPQHF